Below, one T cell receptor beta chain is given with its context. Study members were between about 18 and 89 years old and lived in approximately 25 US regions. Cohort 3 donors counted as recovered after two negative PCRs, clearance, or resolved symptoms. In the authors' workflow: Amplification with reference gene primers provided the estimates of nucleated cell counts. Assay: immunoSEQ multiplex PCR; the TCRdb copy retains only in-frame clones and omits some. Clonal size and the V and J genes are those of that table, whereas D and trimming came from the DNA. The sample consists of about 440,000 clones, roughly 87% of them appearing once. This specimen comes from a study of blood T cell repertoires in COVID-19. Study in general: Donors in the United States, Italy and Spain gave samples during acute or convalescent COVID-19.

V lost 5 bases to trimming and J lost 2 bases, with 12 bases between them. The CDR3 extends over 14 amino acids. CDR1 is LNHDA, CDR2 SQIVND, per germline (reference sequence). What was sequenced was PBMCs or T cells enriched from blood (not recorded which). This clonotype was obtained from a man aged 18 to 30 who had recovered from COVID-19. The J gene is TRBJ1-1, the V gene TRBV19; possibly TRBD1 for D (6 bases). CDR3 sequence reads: CASSQQGLNTEAFF. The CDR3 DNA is TGTGCCAGTAGTCAACAGGGCCTTAACACTGAAGCTTTCTTT.